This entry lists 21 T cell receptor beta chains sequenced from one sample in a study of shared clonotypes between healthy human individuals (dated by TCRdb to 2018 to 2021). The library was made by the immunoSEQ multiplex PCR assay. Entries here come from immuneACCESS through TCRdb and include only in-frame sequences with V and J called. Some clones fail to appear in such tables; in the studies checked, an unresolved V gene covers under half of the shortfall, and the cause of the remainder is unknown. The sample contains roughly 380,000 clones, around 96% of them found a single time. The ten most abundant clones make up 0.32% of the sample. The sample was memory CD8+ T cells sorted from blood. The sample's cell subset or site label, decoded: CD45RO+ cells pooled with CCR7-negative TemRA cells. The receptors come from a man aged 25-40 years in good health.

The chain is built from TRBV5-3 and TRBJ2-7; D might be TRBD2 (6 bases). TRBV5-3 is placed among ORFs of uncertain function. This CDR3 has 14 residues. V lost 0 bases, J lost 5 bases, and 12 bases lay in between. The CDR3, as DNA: TGTGCCAGAAGCTTGGCCAGGGAGGTCCACGAGCAGTACTTC. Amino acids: CARSLAREVHEQYF.

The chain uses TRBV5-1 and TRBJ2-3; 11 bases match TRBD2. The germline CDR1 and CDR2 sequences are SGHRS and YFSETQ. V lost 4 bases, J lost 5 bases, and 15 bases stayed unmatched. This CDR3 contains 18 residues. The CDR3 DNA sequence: TGCGCCAGCAGCCTGGATACACTAGCGGGAGCATACGGAGATACGCAGTATTTT. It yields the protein CASSLDTLAGAYGDTQYF.

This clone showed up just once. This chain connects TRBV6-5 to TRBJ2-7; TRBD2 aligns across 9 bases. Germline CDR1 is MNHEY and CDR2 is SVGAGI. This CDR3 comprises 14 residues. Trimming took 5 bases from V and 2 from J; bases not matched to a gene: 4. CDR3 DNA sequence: TGTGCCAGCAGTACCGTAGCGGGAGCCTACGAGCAGTACTTC. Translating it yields CASSTVAGAYEQYF.

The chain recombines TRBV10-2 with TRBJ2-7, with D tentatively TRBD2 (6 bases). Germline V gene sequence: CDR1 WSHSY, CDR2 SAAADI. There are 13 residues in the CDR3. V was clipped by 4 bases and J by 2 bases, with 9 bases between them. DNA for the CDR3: TGCGCCAGCAGTGGACTAGTTCCCTACGAGCAGTACTTC. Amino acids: CASSGLVPYEQYF.

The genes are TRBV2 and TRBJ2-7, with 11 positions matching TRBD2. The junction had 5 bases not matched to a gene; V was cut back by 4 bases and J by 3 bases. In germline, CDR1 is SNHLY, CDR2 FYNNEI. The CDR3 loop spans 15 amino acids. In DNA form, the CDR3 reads TGTGCCAGCAGTGCACGACTAGCGGGAATCTACGAGCAGTACTTC. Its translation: CASSARLAGIYEQYF.

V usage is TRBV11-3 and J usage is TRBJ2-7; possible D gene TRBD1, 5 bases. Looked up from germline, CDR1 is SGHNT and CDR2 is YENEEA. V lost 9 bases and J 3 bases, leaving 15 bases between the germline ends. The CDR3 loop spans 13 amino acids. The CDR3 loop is CASGARRFYEQYF. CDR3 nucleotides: TGTGCCAGTGGGGCCCGAAGGTTCTACGAGCAGTACTTC. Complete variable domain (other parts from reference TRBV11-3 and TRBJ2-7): EAGVVQSPRYKIIEKKQPVAFWCNPISGHNTLYWYLQNLGQGPELLIRYENEEAVDDSQLPKDRFSAERLKGVDSTLKIQPAELGDSAVYLCASGARRFYEQYFGPGTRLTVT.

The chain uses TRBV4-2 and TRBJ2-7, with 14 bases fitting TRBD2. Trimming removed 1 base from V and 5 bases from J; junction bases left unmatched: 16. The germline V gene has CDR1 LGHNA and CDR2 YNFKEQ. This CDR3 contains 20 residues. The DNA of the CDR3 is TGTGCCAGCAGCCAAGCCGCGACTAGCGGGAGGGCCTCGGTACATGACGAGCAGTACTTC. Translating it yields CASSQAATSGRASVHDEQYF.

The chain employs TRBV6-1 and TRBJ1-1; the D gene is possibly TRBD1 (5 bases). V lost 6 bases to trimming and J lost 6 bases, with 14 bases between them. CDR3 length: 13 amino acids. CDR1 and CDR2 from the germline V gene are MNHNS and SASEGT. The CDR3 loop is CASRGLKGAEAFF. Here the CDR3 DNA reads TGTGCCAGCAGGGGACTGAAAGGCGCTGAAGCTTTCTTT.

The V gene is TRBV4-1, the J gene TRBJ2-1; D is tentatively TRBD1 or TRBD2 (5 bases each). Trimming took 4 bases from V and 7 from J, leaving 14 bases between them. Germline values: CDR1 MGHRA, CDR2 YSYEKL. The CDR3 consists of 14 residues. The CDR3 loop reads CASSPIGAGNEQFF. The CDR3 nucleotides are TGCGCCAGCAGCCCCATCGGGGCAGGGAATGAGCAGTTCTTC.

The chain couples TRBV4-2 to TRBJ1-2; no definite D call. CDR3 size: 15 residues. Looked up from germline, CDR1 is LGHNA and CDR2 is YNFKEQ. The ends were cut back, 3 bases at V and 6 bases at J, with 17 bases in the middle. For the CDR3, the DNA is TGTGCCAGCAGCCACCCTTCGGCCCTCGGCAATGGCTACACCTTC. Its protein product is CASSHPSALGNGYTF.

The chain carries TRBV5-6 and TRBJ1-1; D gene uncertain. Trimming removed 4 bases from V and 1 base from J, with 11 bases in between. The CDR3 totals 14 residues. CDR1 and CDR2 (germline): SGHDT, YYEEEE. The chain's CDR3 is CASSPRRWNTEAFF. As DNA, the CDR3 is TGTGCCAGCAGCCCTCGACGGTGGAACACTGAAGCTTTCTTT. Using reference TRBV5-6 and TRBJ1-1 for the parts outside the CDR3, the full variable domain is DAGVTQSPTHLIKTRGQQVTLRCSPKSGHDTVSWYQQALGQGPQFIFQYYEEEERQRGNFPDRFSGHQFPNYSSELNVNALLLGDSALYLCASSPRRWNTEAFFGQGTRLTVV.

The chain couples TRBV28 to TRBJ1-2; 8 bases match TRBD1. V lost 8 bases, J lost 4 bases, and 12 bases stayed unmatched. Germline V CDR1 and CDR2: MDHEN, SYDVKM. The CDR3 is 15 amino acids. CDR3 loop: CASHDNDRGGYGYTF. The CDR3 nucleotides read TGTGCCAGCCATGATAACGACAGGGGAGGCTATGGCTACACCTTC.

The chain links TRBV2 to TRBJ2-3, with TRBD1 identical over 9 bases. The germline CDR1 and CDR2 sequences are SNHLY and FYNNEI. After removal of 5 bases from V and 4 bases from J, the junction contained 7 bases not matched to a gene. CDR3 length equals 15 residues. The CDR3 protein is CASSTGQGRSDTQYF. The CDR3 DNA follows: TGTGCCAGCAGTACAGGACAGGGGAGGTCAGATACGCAGTATTTT. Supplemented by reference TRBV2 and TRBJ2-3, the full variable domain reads EPEVTQTPSHQVTQMGQEVILRCVPISNHLYFYWYRQILGQKVEFLVSFYNNEISEKSEIFDDQFSVERPDGSNFTLKIRSTKLEDSAMYFCASSTGQGRSDTQYFGPGTRLTVL.

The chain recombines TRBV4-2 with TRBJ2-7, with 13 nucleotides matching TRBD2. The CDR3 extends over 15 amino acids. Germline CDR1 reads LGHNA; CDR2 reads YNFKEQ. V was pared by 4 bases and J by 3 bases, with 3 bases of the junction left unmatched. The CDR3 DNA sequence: TGTGCCAGCAGCCTAGGACTAGCGGGGGACTACGAGCAGTACTTC. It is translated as CASSLGLAGDYEQYF.

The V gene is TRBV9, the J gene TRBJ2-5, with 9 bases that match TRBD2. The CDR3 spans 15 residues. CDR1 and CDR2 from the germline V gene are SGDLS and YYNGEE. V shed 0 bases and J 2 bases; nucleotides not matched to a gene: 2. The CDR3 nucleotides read TGTGCCAGCAGCGTAGGACTAGCGGCTCAAGAGACCCAGTACTTC. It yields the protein CASSVGLAAQETQYF. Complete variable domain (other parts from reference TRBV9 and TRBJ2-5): DSGVTQTPKHLITATGQRVTLRCSPRSGDLSVYWYQQSLDQGLQFLIQYYNGEERAKGNILERFSAQQFPDLHSELNLSSLELGDSALYFCASSVGLAAQETQYFGPGTRLLVL.

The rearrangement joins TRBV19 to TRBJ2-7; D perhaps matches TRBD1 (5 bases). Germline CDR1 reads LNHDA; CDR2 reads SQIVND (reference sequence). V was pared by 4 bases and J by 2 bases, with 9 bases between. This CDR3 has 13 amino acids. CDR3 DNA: TGTGCCAGTAGTACCGACAGCACCTACGAGCAGTACTTC. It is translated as CASSTDSTYEQYF.

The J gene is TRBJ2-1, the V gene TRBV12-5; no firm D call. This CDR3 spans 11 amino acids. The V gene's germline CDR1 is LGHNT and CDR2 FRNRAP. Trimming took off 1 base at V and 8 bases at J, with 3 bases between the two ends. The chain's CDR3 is CASGLGDEQFF. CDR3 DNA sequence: TGTGCTAGTGGTTTGGGGGATGAGCAGTTCTTC. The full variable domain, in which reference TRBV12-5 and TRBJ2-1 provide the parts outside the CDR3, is DARVTQTPRHKVTEMGQEVTMRCQPILGHNTVFWYRQTMMQGLELLAYFRNRAPLDDSGMPKDRFSAEMPDATLATLKIQPSEPRDSAVYFCASGLGDEQFFGPGTRLTVL.

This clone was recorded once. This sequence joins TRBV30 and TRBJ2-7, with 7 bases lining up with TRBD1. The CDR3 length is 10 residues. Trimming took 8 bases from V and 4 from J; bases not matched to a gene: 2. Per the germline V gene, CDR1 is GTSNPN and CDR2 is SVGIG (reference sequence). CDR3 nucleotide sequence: TGTGCCCTGGGACAGTACGAGCAGTACTTC. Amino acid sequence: CALGQYEQYF.

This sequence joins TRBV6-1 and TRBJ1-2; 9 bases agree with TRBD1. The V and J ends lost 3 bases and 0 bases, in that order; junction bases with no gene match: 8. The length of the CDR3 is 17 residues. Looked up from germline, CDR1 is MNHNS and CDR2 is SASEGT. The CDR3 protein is CASSDWGQGFPNYGYTF. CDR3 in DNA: TGTGCCAGCAGTGATTGGGGACAGGGTTTCCCTAACTATGGCTACACCTTC.

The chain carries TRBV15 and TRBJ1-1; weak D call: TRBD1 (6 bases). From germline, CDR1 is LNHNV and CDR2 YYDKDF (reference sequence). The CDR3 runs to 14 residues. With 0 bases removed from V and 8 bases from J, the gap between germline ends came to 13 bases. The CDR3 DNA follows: TGTGCCACCAGCAGAGAGGGGGCGGCCCTCGAAGCTTTCTTT. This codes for CATSREGAALEAFF.

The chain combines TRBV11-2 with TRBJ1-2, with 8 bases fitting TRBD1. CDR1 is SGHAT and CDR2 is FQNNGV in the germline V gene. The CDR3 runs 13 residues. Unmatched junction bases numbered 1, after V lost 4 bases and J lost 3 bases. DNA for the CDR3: TGTGCCAGCAGCTGGGGACAGGACTATGGCTACACCTTC. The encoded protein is CASSWGQDYGYTF.